The 7 T cell receptor beta chains listed next were all sequenced from one sample in a study of human versus mouse CDR3 diversity and MHC coevolution. This table comes from immunoSEQ multiplex PCR, and its TCRdb copy is limited to in-frame clones, with some not included. The sample consists of 50,000 to 65,000 clones, 90% to 95% of them appearing once. Material: naive CD4+ T cells from blood. The subset denotes: CD45RO-negative CD62L-positive naive CD4 T cells. All receptors come from a person aged 55 to 69 in good health.

Remarks on this clone: A junction boundary mismatches the germline segment, possibly from a read error. CDR3 nucleotides: TGCACCAGCAGCCCGCCGGGGACAGGGAACACTGAAGCTTTCTTT. Encoded protein: CTSSPPGTGNTEAFF. This chain connects TRBV5-1 to TRBJ1-1, with 8 bases aligning to TRBD1. The CDR3 totals 15 residues. The germline gives CDR1 SGHRS, CDR2 YFSETQ.

The V call is TRBV6-5, the J call TRBJ1-1; 8 nucleotides agree with TRBD1. CDR1 and CDR2 (germline): MNHEY, SVGAGI. With V trimmed by 2 bases and J by 6 bases, 11 bases remained unmatched. The CDR3 is made up of 16 amino acids. CDR3: CASSYRDGQGGAEAFF. The DNA of the CDR3 is TGTGCCAGCAGTTACCGAGACGGACAGGGCGGCGCTGAAGCTTTCTTT.

J is TRBJ1-5 and V is TRBV19; 9 nucleotides agree with TRBD1. The CDR3 is 18 residues long. With V trimmed by 6 bases and J by 3 bases, 15 bases remained unmatched. Per germline, CDR1 LNHDA and CDR2 SQIVND (reference sequence). CDR3 bases: TGTGCCAGTAGAACTCCGGGACAGGGAGTAGGGGACAATCAGCCCCAGCATTTT. Translation gives CASRTPGQGVGDNQPQHF.

This clone was observed a few times. This chain links TRBV7-8 with TRBJ2-7; D perhaps matches TRBD1 (5 bases). V lost 2 bases, J lost 6 bases, and 8 bases lay in between. CDR1 is SGHVS, CDR2 FQNEAQ, per germline. The CDR3 loop spans 12 amino acids. The CDR3 coding sequence is TGTGCCAGCAGCTTACAGGGAAGCGAGCAGTACTTC. This codes for CASSLQGSEQYF.

The V call is TRBV2, the J call TRBJ2-7, with D hard to call. Germline V gene data show CDR1 as SNHLY and CDR2 as FYNNEI. Trimming took 5 bases from V and 2 from J, leaving 7 bases between them. This CDR3 comprises 12 residues. The chain's CDR3 is CASSYTTYEQYF. CDR3 nucleotide sequence: TGTGCCAGCAGTTACACCACCTACGAGCAGTACTTC.

The rearrangement links TRBV6-5 to TRBJ2-6; D remains unclear. The germline V and J ends were trimmed by 10 bases and 4 bases, with 11 bases remaining between them. CDR3 length: 13 amino acids. Germline V gene data show CDR1 as MNHEY and CDR2 as SVGAGI. For the CDR3, the DNA is TGTGCCACCGCGGCGTCCGGGGCCAACGTCCTGACTTTC. Translated: CATAASGANVLTF.

The J gene is TRBJ2-1, the V gene TRBV4-1; tentative D call: TRBD1 (6 bases). This CDR3 region has 14 residues. V was shortened by 4 bases and J by 7 bases, with 14 bases between the two germline ends. Germline lookup yields CDR1 MGHRA and CDR2 YSYEKL. The CDR3: CASSRPGTLNEQFF. CDR3 nucleotide sequence: TGCGCCAGCAGCCGACCCGGGACACTAAATGAGCAGTTCTTC.